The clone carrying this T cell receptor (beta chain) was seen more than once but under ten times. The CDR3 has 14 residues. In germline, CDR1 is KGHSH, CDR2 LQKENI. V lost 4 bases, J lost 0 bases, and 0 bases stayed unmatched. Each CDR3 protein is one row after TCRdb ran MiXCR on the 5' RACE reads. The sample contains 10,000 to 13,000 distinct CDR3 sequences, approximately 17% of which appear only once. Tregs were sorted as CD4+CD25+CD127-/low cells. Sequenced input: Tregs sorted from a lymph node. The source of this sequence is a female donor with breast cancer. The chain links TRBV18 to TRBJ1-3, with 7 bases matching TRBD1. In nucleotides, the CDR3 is TGTGCCAGCTCACGACAGGGCTCTGGAAACACCATATATTTT. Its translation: CASSRQGSGNTIYF. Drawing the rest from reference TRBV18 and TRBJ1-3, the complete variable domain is NAGVMQNPRHLVRRRGQEARLRCSPMKGHSHVYWYRQLPEEGLKFMVYLQKENIIDESGMPKERFSAEFPKEGPSILRIQQVVRGDSAAYFCASSRQGSGNTIYFGEGSWLTVV.